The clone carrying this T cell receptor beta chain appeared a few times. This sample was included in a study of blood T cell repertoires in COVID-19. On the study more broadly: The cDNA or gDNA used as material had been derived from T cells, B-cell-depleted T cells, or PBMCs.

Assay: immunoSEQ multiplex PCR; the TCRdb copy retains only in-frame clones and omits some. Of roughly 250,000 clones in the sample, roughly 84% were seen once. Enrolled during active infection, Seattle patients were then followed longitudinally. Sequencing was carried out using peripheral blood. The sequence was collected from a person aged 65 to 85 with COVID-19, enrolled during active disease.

The CDR3 is CASSLGLASYEQYF. CDR3 DNA sequence: TGTGCCAGCAGCCTGGGACTAGCCTCCTACGAGCAGTACTTC. J is TRBJ2-7 and V is TRBV27, with TRBD2 matching over 9 bases. V dropped 6 bases and J dropped 0; count of bases not matched to a gene: 3. Germline values: CDR1 MNHEY, CDR2 SMNVEV (reference sequence). There are 14 residues in the CDR3.